Listed below are T cell receptor beta chains from one sample, sequenced in a study of CD8 T cells in ankylosing spondylitis. TCRdb independently ran MiXCR on the 5' RACE reads; one entry per CDR3 protein. The sample shows 650,000 to 800,000 distinct CDR3 sequences, over 15% of them seen only once. Sequenced sample: blood, either unsorted or a sorted T cell fraction (not recorded which). These receptors all come from a male donor with ankylosing spondylitis. CDR3s include the opening cysteine and the closing phenylalanine or tryptophan. A D gene is named only where the DNA matches it firmly. The size entry is marked missing in some rows and otherwise reads once, few, many or a size class.

CDR3,DNA,V,J,D,size
CASSAYSNQGSDTQYF,TGTGCCAGCAGCGCATACAGTAATCAAGGCTCAGATACGCAGTATTTT,TRBV9,TRBJ2-3,.,few
CASSLGTGGGNNQPQHF,TGTGCCAGCAGCTTAGGGACAGGGGGTGGAAACAATCAGCCCCAGCATTTT,TRBV13,TRBJ1-5,TRBD1,once
CASHPTREGNEQFF,TGCGCCTCCCACCCGACTCGGGAGGGTAATGAGCAGTTCTTC,TRBV5-1,TRBJ2-1,TRBD2,many
CASSLYRGNQPQHF,TGTGCCAGCAGCTTGTACAGGGGCAATCAGCCCCAGCATTTT,TRBV5-6,TRBJ1-5,.,few
CASSTRQTTQYF,TGTGCCAGCAGCACCCGGCAAACTACGCAGTATTTT,TRBV6-2/TRBV6-3,TRBJ2-3,.,few
CASRRGGGPNEKLFF,TGTGCCAGCAGGCGAGGGGGGGGGCCTAATGAAAAACTGTTTTTT,TRBV12-3/TRBV12-4,TRBJ1-4,.,.
CASSLDGSSKNIQYF,TGCGCCAGCAGCTTGGATGGTTCTTCCAAAAACATTCAGTACTTC,TRBV5-1,TRBJ2-4,.,many
CASSESVLEQYF,TGTGCCAGCAGTGAATCGGTGCTCGAGCAGTACTTC,TRBV2,TRBJ2-7,.,.
CAISESLGQAVDGYTF,TGTGCCATCAGTGAGTCCCTGGGACAGGCGGTGGATGGCTACACCTTC,TRBV10-3,TRBJ1-2,TRBD1,.
CASSDGLERGTQYF,TGTGCCAGCAGTGACGGGCTAGAGAGGGGGACCCAGTACTTC,TRBV6-1,TRBJ2-5,.,.
CASSPGSSSGNTIYF,TGTGCCAGCAGCCCCGGGTCGAGCTCTGGAAACACCATATATTTT,TRBV7-2,TRBJ1-3,.,.
CASSLLWGANNEQFF,TGTGCCAGCAGCTTATTATGGGGGGCCAACAATGAGCAGTTCTTC,TRBV7-2,TRBJ2-1,.,.
CATSRSSPGQGLLGTQYF,TGTGCCACCAGCAGATCATCCCCGGGACAGGGACTCCTCGGGACGCAGTATTTT,TRBV15,TRBJ2-3,TRBD1,few
CASSPTGHTYNEQFF,TGTGCCAGCAGTCCCACAGGGCATACCTACAATGAGCAGTTCTTC,TRBV6-2/TRBV6-3,TRBJ2-1,.,.
CASSSLGGVWDTQYF,TGTGCCAGCAGCTCCCTAGGCGGGGTGTGGGATACGCAGTATTTT,TRBV7-2,TRBJ2-3,.,.
CASSSVGATNEKLFF,TGTGCCAGCAGTTCGGTTGGGGCAACTAATGAAAAACTGTTTTTT,TRBV11-2,TRBJ1-4,.,once
CASSLGAGAGNTIYF,TGTGCCAGCAGCTTAGGCGCGGGGGCTGGAAACACCATATATTTT,TRBV7-8,TRBJ1-3,.,.
CAISESWGEETQYF,TGTGCCATCAGTGAGTCGTGGGGGGAAGAGACCCAGTACTTC,TRBV10-3,TRBJ2-5,.,.
CASSVDGGTYGYTF,TGTGCCAGCAGCGTAGATGGAGGAACGTATGGCTACACCTTC,TRBV9,TRBJ1-2,.,few
CASSLWWFTDTQYF,TGTGCCAGCAGCTTGTGGTGGTTCACAGATACGCAGTATTTT,TRBV5-6,TRBJ2-3,.,many